What follows describes a single T cell receptor (beta chain). The data belong to a study of radiation and T cells in renal cell carcinoma. This CDR3 has 15 amino acids. Trimming stripped 8 bases from V and 3 bases from J, with 17 bases between. Germline V gives CDR1 LNHDA, CDR2 SQIVND (reference sequence). Libraries were prepared by immunoSEQ multiplex PCR; TCRdb keeps only in-frame clonotypes and omits some of them. The sample records 150,000 to 200,000 clones, about 87% being singletons. Time point described: blood 4 weeks post-SBRT, at nephrectomy. Specified treatment: 15 Gy SBRT to primary tumor, nephrectomy 4 weeks later. Nephrectomy followed 15 Gy stereotactic body radiation by 4 weeks. Radiation-treated patients gave blood at baseline, week 2 and week 4.

Sequencing was performed on blood, taken from a patient whose treatment included radiotherapy and nephrectomy. The V call is TRBV19, the J call TRBJ1-5; D remains ambiguous. The clonotype comes from a woman aged 45-60 years with renal cell carcinoma. CDR3 in amino acids: CASRPLAGANQPQHF. For the CDR3, the DNA is TGTGCCAGTCGTCCACTCGCAGGCGCCAATCAGCCCCAGCATTTT.